A single sample gave rise to the 19 T cell receptor beta chains below, sequenced in a study of blood T cell repertoires in COVID-19. The assay was immunoSEQ multiplex PCR, and TCRdb's table has in-frame clones only and misses some. The repertoire includes 100,000 or so clones, approximately 90% of them detected once, and about 0.51% sits in the top ten. The material sequenced was peripheral blood. These receptors all come from a man aged 55-75 years with acute or convalescent COVID-19.

V is TRBV6-1 and J is TRBJ1-1; 9 nucleotides align to TRBD1. Trimming at V came to 3 bases and at J to 0 bases, leaving 8 bases not matched to a gene. Germline V gene lookup returns CDR1 MNHNS and CDR2 SASEGT. CDR3 size: 17 residues. The CDR3 DNA reads TGTGCCAGCAGTGAGCTTCCCGGGACAGGGCTGAACACTGAAGCTTTCTTT. Its protein is CASSELPGTGLNTEAFF.

The V gene is TRBV6-5, the J gene TRBJ2-3; TRBD1 is a possible D gene (6 bases). V lost 7 bases to trimming and J lost 0 bases, with 14 bases between them. Germline V gives CDR1 MNHEY, CDR2 SVGAGI. The CDR3 contains 15 residues. The CDR3 coding sequence is TGTGCCAGCAACCAGAGGGGGTCCAGCACAGATACGCAGTATTTT. Translating it yields CASNQRGSSTDTQYF.

V usage is TRBV10-1 and J usage is TRBJ2-1, with 11 bases fitting TRBD2. The CDR3 runs 13 residues. Per germline, CDR1 WNHNN and CDR2 SYGVQD (reference sequence). Unmatched junction bases numbered 4, after V lost 8 bases and J lost 7 bases. The CDR3 DNA is TGCGCCAGCGCTAGCGGGGGGTTGAATGAGCAGTTCTTC. It codes for CASASGGLNEQFF.

Points on this clone: At the DNA level, this CDR3 is encoded by other sequences in the same sample as well. V is TRBV5-1 and J is TRBJ1-6, with 9 nucleotides matching TRBD1. CDR1 is SGHRS, CDR2 YFSETQ, per germline. V shed 4 bases and J 7 bases; nucleotides not matched to a gene: 9. This CDR3 region has 16 residues. The CDR3 is CASSPGTGRGNSPLHF. CDR3 DNA: TGCGCCAGCAGCCCCGGGACAGGGCGCGGGAATTCACCCCTCCACTTT.

This CDR3 reads CASSHRTDGYTF. The CDR3 coding sequence is TGTGCCAGCAGCCACAGGACCGATGGCTACACCTTC. The rearrangement joins TRBV6-2 or TRBV6-3 to TRBJ1-2; D is perhaps TRBD1 (5 bases). Germline V gene data show CDR1 as MNHEY and CDR2 as SVGEGT. With 6 bases removed from V and 6 bases from J, the gap between germline ends came to 11 bases. The CDR3 totals 12 residues.

This clone occurred a few times. The V call is TRBV5-1, the J call TRBJ2-3; a weak D match, TRBD1 (5 bases). The CDR3 contains 15 residues. Deletions cut 0 bases from V and 0 bases from J, with 8 bases between. Per germline, CDR1 SGHRS and CDR2 YFSETQ. CDR3 DNA: TGCGCCAGCAGCTTGGGACAGCATAGCACAGATACGCAGTATTTT. As protein: CASSLGQHSTDTQYF. The variable domain in full, with the rest retrieved from reference TRBV5-1 and TRBJ2-3, is KAGVTQTPRYLIKTRGQQVTLSCSPISGHRSVSWYQQTPGQGLQFLFEYFSETQRNKGNFPGRFSGRQFSNSRSEMNVSTLELGDSALYLCASSLGQHSTDTQYFGPGTRLTVL.

The chain recombines TRBV2 with TRBJ1-5, with a possible D match to TRBD1 (6 bases). CDR1 and CDR2 from the germline V gene are SNHLY and FYNNEI. This CDR3 has 12 residues. Trimming stripped 7 bases from V and 2 bases from J, with 6 bases between. The CDR3 region is CASKGGNQPQHF. The CDR3 DNA reads as TGTGCCAGCAAGGGGGGCAATCAGCCCCAGCATTTT.

V is TRBV29-1 and J is TRBJ2-7, with D perhaps matching TRBD2 (5 bases). Germline V gene sequence: CDR1 SQVTM, CDR2 ANQGSEA. V dropped 4 bases and J dropped 3 bases, with 7 bases sitting between them. The CDR3 consists of 11 residues. The CDR3 DNA reads as TGCAGCGTTGGGGAGCGCTACGAGCAGTACTTC. This codes for CSVGERYEQYF.

This clone was found once. The DNA of the CDR3 is TGTGCCAGCAGCTTCCAGGGTCTCCAAGAGACCCAGTACTTC. As protein: CASSFQGLQETQYF. J is TRBJ2-5 and V is TRBV7-3, with TRBD1 as a possible D gene (5 bases). CDR3 length: 14 amino acids. V lost 3 bases, J lost 1 base, and 9 bases lay in between. The V gene's germline CDR1 is SGHTA and CDR2 FQGTGA.

The table lists this clone with a few counts. The chain combines TRBV2 with TRBJ1-5; no clear D gene. The CDR3 extends over 15 amino acids. The germline V gene encodes CDR1 SNHLY and CDR2 FYNNEI. V was clipped by 4 bases and J by 6 bases, with 16 bases between them. CDR3 coding DNA: TGTGCCAGCAGTGGGAGGCCCAGCTTTAGTCAGCCCCAGCATTTT. Protein sequence: CASSGRPSFSQPQHF.

The chain links TRBV3-1 (or the pseudogene TRBV3-2) to TRBJ2-1; possible D gene TRBD2, 6 bases. Germline lookup yields CDR1 LGHDT and CDR2 YNNKEL (reference sequence). This CDR3 is 12 amino acids long. The V and J ends lost 8 bases and 12 bases respectively, with 17 bases between them. The CDR3 coding sequence is TGTGCCAGCGGCCTTCTCCACGGGGGGCAGTTCTTC. Protein: CASGLLHGGQFF.

The J gene is TRBJ2-3, the V gene TRBV21-1; TRBD1 is the table's D call, not checked against the DNA. TRBV21-1 represents a pseudogene. The CDR3 runs to 13 residues. CDR3: CASSNGFTDTQYF. The DNA of the CDR3 is TGTGCCAGCAGCAATGGCTTCACAGATACGCAGTATTTT.

The J gene is TRBJ2-3, the V gene TRBV2; 16 bases fit TRBD2. Germline values: CDR1 SNHLY, CDR2 FYNNEI. V was clipped by 6 bases and J by 1 base; unmatched bases: 13. The CDR3 consists of 20 residues. DNA of the CDR3: TGTGCCAGCAGGACGGGACTAGCGGGAGGGGGTAGGCGCCGCACAGATACGCAGTATTTT. Amino acid sequence: CASRTGLAGGGRRRTDTQYF.

The CDR3 protein is CASMNPGQQNIQYF. Here the CDR3 DNA reads TGTGCCAGCATGAATCCTGGACAGCAAAACATTCAGTACTTC. The chain uses TRBV4-2 and TRBJ2-4; tentative D call: TRBD1 (6 bases). V was cut by 7 bases and J by 5 bases, with 15 bases left in between. The length of the CDR3 is 14 residues. The germline CDR1 and CDR2 sequences are LGHNA and YNFKEQ.

J is TRBJ1-3 and V is TRBV18; 7 bases line up with TRBD1. The germline V gene has CDR1 KGHSH and CDR2 LQKENI. The V and J ends lost 3 bases and 0 bases, in that order; junction bases with no gene match: 2. There are 15 residues in the CDR3. The CDR3 region has the DNA TGTGCCAGCTCACCCACAGGGGACTCTGGAAACACCATATATTTT. It translates to CASSPTGDSGNTIYF.

The gene calls are TRBV2 and TRBJ1-2, with a possible D match to TRBD1 (5 bases). The CDR3 runs to 14 residues. In germline, CDR1 is SNHLY, CDR2 FYNNEI. Trimming took off 3 bases at V and 6 bases at J, with 14 bases between the two ends. The CDR3 DNA reads TGTGCCAGCAGTGAGTCCGGGGGATTTGATGGCTACACCTTC. Residues: CASSESGGFDGYTF.

This clone was seen only a few times. J is TRBJ1-1 and V is TRBV19; 10 nucleotides align to TRBD1. CDR1 LNHDA and CDR2 SQIVND come from the germline V gene (reference sequence). The V and J ends lost 1 base and 11 bases, in that order; junction bases with no gene match: 16. The length of the CDR3 is 17 residues. The CDR3 protein is CASSIAGPGTGATEAFF. CDR3 sequence (DNA): TGTGCCAGTAGTATAGCGGGGCCAGGGACAGGGGCCACGGAGGCTTTCTTT.

V and J are TRBV7-6 and TRBJ2-5; the match to TRBD2 covers 10 bases. V trimming: 1 base; J trimming: 1 base; junction bases outside the gene matches: 15. The CDR3 has 20 residues. The germline CDR1 and CDR2 sequences are SGHVS and FNYEAQ. CDR3 bases: TGTGCCAGCAGCTTAGAAAGGGGCCTAGCGGGAGCAACGGTCCAAGAGACCCAGTACTTC. It yields the protein CASSLERGLAGATVQETQYF.

This rearrangement joins TRBV2 to TRBJ2-2, with 16 bases matching TRBD2. In germline, CDR1 is SNHLY, CDR2 FYNNEI. CDR3 length: 19 residues. V lost 6 bases to trimming and J lost 5 bases; unmatched junction nucleotides: 12. CDR3 sequence: CASSGTSGGANIRTGELFF. CDR3 nucleotides: TGTGCCAGCAGCGGGACTAGCGGGGGGGCCAATATTAGGACCGGGGAGCTGTTTTTT. Full variable domain (rest looked up from reference TRBV2 and TRBJ2-2): EPEVTQTPSHQVTQMGQEVILRCVPISNHLYFYWYRQILGQKVEFLVSFYNNEISEKSEIFDDQFSVERPDGSNFTLKIRSTKLEDSAMYFCASSGTSGGANIRTGELFFGEGSRLTVL.